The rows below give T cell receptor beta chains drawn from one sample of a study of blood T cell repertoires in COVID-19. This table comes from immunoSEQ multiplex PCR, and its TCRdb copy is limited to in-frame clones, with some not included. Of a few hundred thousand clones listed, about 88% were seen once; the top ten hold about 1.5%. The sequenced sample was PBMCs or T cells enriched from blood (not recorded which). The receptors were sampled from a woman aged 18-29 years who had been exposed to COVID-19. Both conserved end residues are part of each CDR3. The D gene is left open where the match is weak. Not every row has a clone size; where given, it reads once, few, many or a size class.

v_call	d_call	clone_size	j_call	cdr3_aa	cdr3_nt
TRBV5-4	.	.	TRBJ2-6	CASRLSGANVLTF	TGTGCCAGCCGACTCTCTGGGGCCAACGTCCTGACTTTC
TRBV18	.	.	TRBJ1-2	CASSPPVQGGGYTF	TGTGCCAGCTCACCACCGGTTCAGGGTGGTGGCTACACCTTC
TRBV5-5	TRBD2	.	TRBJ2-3	CASSVTGTSGISREDTQYF	TGTGCCAGCAGCGTGACCGGGACTAGCGGGATATCGCGCGAGGATACGCAGTATTTT
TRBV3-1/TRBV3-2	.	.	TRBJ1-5	CASSRQDSSNQPQHF	TGTGCCAGCAGCCGGCAGGACAGCAGCAATCAGCCCCAGCATTTT
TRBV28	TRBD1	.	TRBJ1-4	CASSSGQGHEKLFF	TGTGCCAGCAGTTCGGGACAGGGCCATGAAAAACTGTTTTTT
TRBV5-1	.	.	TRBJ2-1	CASSLSVNNEQFF	TGCGCCAGCAGCTTGAGCGTAAACAATGAGCAGTTCTTC
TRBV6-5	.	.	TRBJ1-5	CASNRQGNQPQHF	TGTGCCAGCAATAGGCAGGGTAATCAGCCCCAGCATTTT
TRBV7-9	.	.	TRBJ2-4	CASSLVEGVAKNIQYF	TGTGCCAGCAGCTTAGTAGAGGGGGTAGCCAAAAACATTCAGTACTTC
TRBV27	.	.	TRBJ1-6	CASSFSMESSYNSPLHF	TGTGCCAGCAGTTTTAGCATGGAGAGCTCCTATAATTCACCCCTCCACTTT
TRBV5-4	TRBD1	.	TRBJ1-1	CASSLTGGRRSTEAFF	TGTGCCAGCAGCCTGACAGGGGGGCGCCGGTCTACTGAAGCTTTCTTT
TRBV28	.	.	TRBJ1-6	CASSMDPRGWNSPLHF	TGTGCCAGCAGTATGGACCCGCGGGGGTGGAATTCACCCCTCCACTTT
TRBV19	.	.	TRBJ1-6	CASSSDSPLHF	TGTGCCAGTAGTTCGGATTCACCCCTCCACTTT
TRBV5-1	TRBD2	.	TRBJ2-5	CASRRQTAGLQETQYF	TGCGCCAGCAGACGTCAAACAGCGGGGCTCCAAGAGACCCAGTACTTC
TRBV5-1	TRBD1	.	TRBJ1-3	CASSSGSTGTSGNTIYF	TGCGCCAGCAGCTCGGGTTCGACAGGGACCTCTGGAAACACCATATATTTT
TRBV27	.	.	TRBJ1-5	CASSAGPSNQPQHF	TGTGCCAGCAGTGCGGGACCGAGCAATCAGCCCCAGCATTTT
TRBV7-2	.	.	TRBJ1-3	CASSLAQGLLSGNTIYF	TGTGCCAGCAGCTTGGCCCAGGGTCTGCTCTCTGGAAACACCATATATTTT
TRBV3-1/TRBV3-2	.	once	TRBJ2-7	CASSQDLGGEQYF	TGTGCCAGCAGCCAAGATCTAGGGGGCGAGCAGTACTTC
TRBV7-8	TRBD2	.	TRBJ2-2	CASSQGTSGRLNTGELFF	TGTGCCAGCAGCCAGGGGACTAGCGGGAGGTTGAACACCGGGGAGCTGTTTTTT
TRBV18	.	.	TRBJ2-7	CASSPGSGRLPSQNEQYF	TGTGCCAGCTCACCAGGTAGCGGCAGACTTCCCTCCCAGAACGAGCAGTACTTC
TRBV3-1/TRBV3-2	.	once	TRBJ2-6	CASSQARTAGANVLTF	TGTGCCAGCAGCCAGGCGCGGACAGCTGGGGCCAACGTCCTGACTTTC
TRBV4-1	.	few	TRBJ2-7	CASSQEGDLSSYEQYF	TGCGCCAGCAGCCAAGAGGGGGACTTAAGCTCCTACGAGCAGTACTTC
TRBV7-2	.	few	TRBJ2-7	CASSLAASGGYEQYF	TGTGCCAGCAGCCTCGCCGCCAGCGGAGGCTACGAGCAGTACTTC
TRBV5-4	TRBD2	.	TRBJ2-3	CASSPSGVSTDTQYF	TGTGCCAGCAGCCCTAGCGGAGTTAGCACAGATACGCAGTATTTT
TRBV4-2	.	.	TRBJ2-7	CASSQGDTLYEQYF	TGTGCCAGCAGCCAAGGGGACACTCTGTACGAGCAGTACTTC
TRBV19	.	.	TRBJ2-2	CASRLGANTGELFF	TGTGCCAGTCGCTTAGGGGCTAACACCGGGGAGCTGTTTTTT
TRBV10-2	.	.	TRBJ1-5	CASSEAQGNNQPQHF	TGCGCCAGCAGTGAGGCTCAGGGAAACAATCAGCCCCAGCATTTT
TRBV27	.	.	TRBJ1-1	CASSLSKSSGAEAFF	TGTGCCAGCAGTTTATCGAAATCTTCAGGGGCTGAAGCTTTCTTT
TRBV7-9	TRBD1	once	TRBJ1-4	CASSSLTGALVTNEKLFF	TGTGCCAGCAGCTCTTTGACAGGGGCTTTGGTAACTAATGAAAAACTGTTTTTT
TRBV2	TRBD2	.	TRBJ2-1	CASSEIGGTNEQFF	TGTGCCAGCAGTGAAATCGGGGGGACTAATGAGCAGTTCTTC
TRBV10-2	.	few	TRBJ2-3	CASRRPLSTDTQYF	TGCGCCAGCAGGAGGCCGCTAAGCACAGATACGCAGTATTTT